This TCR beta chain is from a study of blood T cell repertoires in COVID-19. Using immunoSEQ multiplex PCR, the repertoire was profiled, and TCRdb retains in-frame clones only, with some absent. The sample carries 120,000 to 150,000 clones, about 84% recorded once. In assigning cohorts, the study relied on participant-reported clinical history. The TCR sequence derives from a woman between 18 and 29 years old who had been exposed to COVID-19. Sequencing was carried out using PBMCs or T cells enriched from blood (not recorded which).

This CDR3 is CSVATNRGDSEKLFF. The CDR3 DNA reads TGCAGCGTCGCTACAAACAGGGGAGATAGTGAAAAACTGTTTTTT. The chain combines TRBV29-1 with TRBJ1-4, with 7 bases that match TRBD1. CDR1 SQVTM and CDR2 ANQGSEA come from the germline V gene. This CDR3 region has 15 residues. Trimming took 6 bases from V and 7 from J; bases not matched to a gene: 14.